This TCR beta chain was recorded in a study of blood T cells in healthy people across ages. A sample-barcoded 5' primer and a J-beta primer mix were used in a second PCR of about 7 to 12 cycles. TCRdb used MiXCR to reprocess the 5' RACE reads, holding one entry per CDR3 protein. The sample has about 640,000 distinct CDR3 sequences, 58% seen once. The CDR3 runs 14 residues. Germline V gene sequence: CDR1 MGHRA, CDR2 YSYEKL. V dropped 5 bases and J dropped 9; count of bases not matched to a gene: 10. Sequences were obtained from blood. This chain connects TRBV4-1 to TRBJ2-5; the match to TRBD2 covers 9 bases. This receptor was identified in a man in his sixties in good health. Here the CDR3 reads CASSYPGTSRAQYF. The CDR3 bases are TGCGCCAGCAGCTACCCCGGGACTAGCAGGGCCCAGTACTTC.